A selection of T cell receptor beta chains follows, all from one sample in a study of blood T cell repertoires in COVID-19. Assay: immunoSEQ multiplex PCR; the TCRdb copy retains only in-frame clones and omits some. The data show under 250,000 clones, with 81% seen just once and roughly 8% held by the top ten. The sequenced material came from peripheral blood. The origin of the receptors is an elderly woman with acute or convalescent COVID-19. Each CDR3 is given with its conserved first and last residue. A D gene is named only where the DNA matches it firmly. Part of the rows lack a size; the others show once, few, many or a class for expanded clones.

j_call d_call clone_size v_call cdr3_nt cdr3_aa
TRBJ2-3 . . TRBV21-1 TGTGCCAGCAGCAAAGTTTGCGCTAGCGGGGGGGCAAGCACAGATACGCAGTATTTT CASSKVCASGGASTDTQYF
TRBJ2-5 TRBD1 . TRBV7-2 TGTGCCAGCAGCTTAACAGGGGCCGCCACCCAGTACTTC CASSLTGAATQYF
TRBJ1-1 . . TRBV3-1/TRBV3-2 TGTGCCAGCAGACAAGATATAACAACTGAAGCTTTCTTT CASRQDITTEAFF
TRBJ2-1 . . TRBV25-1 TGTGCCAGCAGTGATCCAGCGGCCAATGAGCAGTTCTTC CASSDPAANEQFF
TRBJ2-7 . few TRBV7-9 TGTGCCAGCAGCGCGCCGGACAATATGGGGTACGAGCAGTACTTC CASSAPDNMGYEQYF
TRBJ1-5 . . TRBV7-2 TGTGCCAGCAGCTACACCAGGGTAGGCCAGCCCCAGCATTTT CASSYTRVGQPQHF
TRBJ1-2 . . TRBV4-1 TGCGCCAGCAGCCAACTCGGGACAACTAACTATGGCTACACCTTC CASSQLGTTNYGYTF
TRBJ2-5 TRBD1 . TRBV10-3 TGTGCCATCAGTCGGCCCGGGACAGAAGAGACCCAGTACTTC CAISRPGTEETQYF
TRBJ1-5 TRBD1 . TRBV10-3 TGTGCCATCAGTGAGTCTGGACAGGGCAATCAGCCCCAGCATTTT CAISESGQGNQPQHF
TRBJ2-7 TRBD2 . TRBV28 TGTGCCAGCAGATCTAGCGGCTCCTACGAGCAGTACTTC CASRSSGSYEQYF
TRBJ1-2 TRBD1 . TRBV19 TGTGCCAGTAGATGGGACAGGAACTATGGCTACACCTTC CASRWDRNYGYTF
TRBJ1-5 . . TRBV19 TGTGCCAGTAGTATAGGTGTCGGGGTCATTAATCAGCCCCAGCATTTT CASSIGVGVINQPQHF
TRBJ2-3 . . TRBV18 TGTGCCAGCTCACGTGGGGAGACAGGTATTCGCACAGATACGCAGTATTTT CASSRGETGIRTDTQYF
TRBJ1-2 TRBD1 . TRBV7-6 TGTGCCAGCAGCCAAGGGGGCTTCTATGGCTACACCTTC CASSQGGFYGYTF
TRBJ2-1 . . TRBV27 TGTGCCAGCAAAGGTAGCTTTAGGTCCAATGAGCAGTTCTTC CASKGSFRSNEQFF
TRBJ2-7 TRBD2 . TRBV3-1/TRBV3-2 TGTGCCAGCAGCCGAGGGACTAACAACTACGAGCAGTACTTC CASSRGTNNYEQYF
TRBJ2-7 TRBD1 . TRBV19 TGTGCCAGTAGTATAGGGGACAGTTCTCCCTACGAGCAGTACTTC CASSIGDSSPYEQYF
TRBJ2-7 . . TRBV24-1 TGTGCCACCAGTGATTGGACAGAGCCGCACGAGCAGTACTTC CATSDWTEPHEQYF